The next 22 T cell receptor beta chains were all read from a single sample in a study of CD8+ T cells in alopecia areata. In each case, RNA was isolated and then reverse transcribed into cDNA as the sequencing template. Sequenced by immunoSEQ multiplex PCR; TCRdb stores in-frame clones only, minus some. Altogether more than 130,000 clones are present, roughly four fifths being singletons, with the ten largest covering 25%. Treatment reported: oral pan-JAK inhibitor, 5-10 mg twice daily. The input for sequencing was CD8+ T cells sorted from blood, taken at week 4, from a patient treated with tofacitinib. The receptors originated from a human donor with alopecia areata.

This clone was seen once. The chain employs TRBV9 and TRBJ2-3, with a tentative D call TRBD2 (5 bases). V lost 4 bases to trimming and J lost 1 base, with 19 bases between them. The CDR3 covers 17 residues. Germline V gene data show CDR1 as SGDLS and CDR2 as YYNGEE. The CDR3 sequence is CASSPRAVADRTDTQYF. CDR3 bases: TGTGCCAGCAGCCCGAGGGCCGTGGCGGACCGCACAGATACGCAGTATTTT.

V is TRBV2 and J is TRBJ1-2; the D is unclear. The germline V and J ends were trimmed by 1 base and 3 bases, with 9 bases remaining between them. Per the germline V gene, CDR1 is SNHLY and CDR2 is FYNNEI. The CDR3 runs 14 residues. This CDR3 reads CASSEGRTDYGYTF. CDR3 sequence (DNA): TGTGCCAGCAGTGAAGGCCGGACGGACTATGGCTACACCTTC.

The rearrangement links TRBV7-2 to TRBJ2-1; D not resolved. The V and J ends lost 0 bases and 10 bases respectively, with 7 bases between them. The germline CDR1 and CDR2 sequences are SGHTA and FQGNSA. This CDR3 has 12 residues. The CDR3 sequence is CASSLASSEQFF. In DNA form, the CDR3 reads TGTGCCAGCAGCTTAGCGTCGTCAGAGCAGTTCTTC.

This chain links TRBV25-1 with TRBJ2-5, with 8 bases lining up with TRBD1. CDR1 and CDR2 (germline): MGHDK, SYGVNS. The V segment lost 0 bases and the J segment 1 base; nucleotides outside the gene matches: 4. CDR3 length: 16 residues. The CDR3 DNA follows: TGTGCCAGCAGTGAATATGATGACAGGGGCCAAGAGACCCAGTACTTC. Translated: CASSEYDDRGQETQYF.

The chain combines TRBV5-1 with TRBJ2-5; D tentatively fits TRBD1 or TRBD2 (5 bases each). V was clipped by 0 bases and J by 5 bases, with 11 bases between them. The CDR3 has 14 amino acids. Germline V gene data show CDR1 as SGHRS and CDR2 as YFSETQ. CDR3 protein: CASSLGGASETQYF. DNA of the CDR3: TGCGCCAGCAGCTTGGGAGGGGCTTCGGAGACCCAGTACTTC.

This chain links TRBV5-4 with TRBJ2-5; tentative D call: TRBD1 (5 bases). The CDR3 spans 14 residues. Germline V CDR1 and CDR2: SGHNT, YYREEE (reference sequence). The germline V and J ends were trimmed by 0 bases and 2 bases, with 8 bases remaining between them. The chain's CDR3 is CASSLVDRQETQYF. In DNA, the CDR3 is TGTGCCAGCAGCTTGGTTGACAGACAAGAGACCCAGTACTTC.

The chain is built from TRBV4-3 and TRBJ2-3; D ambiguous. Germline CDR1 is LGHNA and CDR2 is YSLEER. This CDR3 is 15 amino acids long. Trimming pared 0 bases from V and 3 bases from J, leaving 10 bases between. CDR3 DNA sequence: TGCGCCAGCAGCCAAGATGGGCAGGTAACAGATACGCAGTATTTT. The encoded protein is CASSQDGQVTDTQYF.

V and J are TRBV27 and TRBJ2-6; D is undetermined. Per the germline V gene, CDR1 is MNHEY and CDR2 is SMNVEV (reference sequence). The CDR3 is 14 amino acids. The V and J ends lost 5 bases and 2 bases respectively, with 7 bases between them. The CDR3 spells CASSRVAGANVLTF. In DNA form, the CDR3 reads TGTGCCAGCAGTAGAGTAGCTGGGGCCAACGTCCTGACTTTC.

V usage is TRBV29-1 and J usage is TRBJ1-1; D possibly corresponds to TRBD1 (5 bases). This CDR3 comprises 12 residues. The germline V gene encodes CDR1 SQVTM and CDR2 ANQGSEA. The V end was cut by 6 bases, the J end by 1 base, with 9 bases between. The CDR3 coding sequence is TGCAGCGTCGGGCAGGGGAACACTGAAGCTTTCTTT. Translation gives CSVGQGNTEAFF.

The V and J genes are TRBV18 and TRBJ2-7; D call uncertain. The V and J ends lost 6 bases and 3 bases respectively, with 12 bases between them. The germline V gene encodes CDR1 KGHSH and CDR2 LQKENI. The CDR3 spans 13 residues. The CDR3 DNA reads as TGTGCCAGCTCCCCTGATACCAACTACGAGCAGTACTTC. It codes for CASSPDTNYEQYF.

V gene TRBV5-1 combines with J gene TRBJ1-6, with a possible D match to TRBD1 (6 bases). Germline V gene data show CDR1 as SGHRS and CDR2 as YFSETQ. The CDR3 runs to 14 residues. V lost 4 bases and J lost 8, with 13 bases in between. CDR3 sequence: CASSDATGYSPLHF. CDR3 bases: TGCGCCAGCAGCGACGCGACAGGCTATTCACCCCTCCACTTT. Based on the CDR3 plus reference TRBV5-1 and TRBJ1-6, the full variable domain is KAGVTQTPRYLIKTRGQQVTLSCSPISGHRSVSWYQQTPGQGLQFLFEYFSETQRNKGNFPGRFSGRQFSNSRSEMNVSTLELGDSALYLCASSDATGYSPLHFGNGTRLTVT.

The gene calls are TRBV6-1 and TRBJ2-7; possibly TRBD1 for D (6 bases). The germline V gene encodes CDR1 MNHNS and CDR2 SASEGT. The CDR3 sequence is 16 residues long. Deletions cut 5 bases from V and 3 bases from J, with 20 bases between. CDR3 DNA sequence: TGTGCCAGCAGTAAAGGAAACAGGGATACGTTCTACGAGCAGTACTTC. Protein sequence: CASSKGNRDTFYEQYF.

The chain has TRBV23-1 and TRBJ2-7; the D is unclear. TRBV23-1 is identified as an open reading frame with a role that is uncertain. The CDR3 consists of 14 residues. V was shortened by 4 bases and J by 0 bases, with 10 bases between the two germline ends. The CDR3: CASSRAASSYEQYF. In DNA form, the CDR3 reads TGCGCCAGCAGTCGGGCTGCTAGCTCCTACGAGCAGTACTTC.

This chain joins TRBV5-6 and TRBJ1-4; 9 bases align to TRBD1. Germline CDR1 is SGHDT and CDR2 is YYEEEE. The CDR3 is made up of 13 amino acids. The trim removed 2 bases at V and 17 bases at J, leaving 10 bases unmatched. As DNA, the CDR3 is TGTGCCAGCAGCTTTGGGGTCCCGGGACAGGGATTTTTT. Translated, it gives CASSFGVPGQGFF.

This sequence joins TRBV11-3 and TRBJ2-1, with 7 nucleotides matching TRBD2. The J segment lost 4 bases and the V segment lost 4 bases, leaving 7 bases of the junction unmatched. Per the germline V gene, CDR1 is SGHNT and CDR2 is YENEEA. The length of the CDR3 is 15 residues. The CDR3 here is CASSSAPAGYNEQFF. The CDR3 bases are TGTGCCAGCAGCTCTGCTCCAGCGGGATACAATGAGCAGTTCTTC.

This chain joins TRBV29-1 and TRBJ2-1, with TRBD1 identical over 11 bases. The CDR3 contains 14 residues. The trim removed 5 bases at V and 4 bases at J, leaving 4 bases unmatched. Germline CDR1 is SQVTM and CDR2 is ANQGSEA. The CDR3 bases are TGCAGCGTTACCGGGACAGGGGGGTACAATGAGCAGTTCTTC. Protein product: CSVTGTGGYNEQFF.

The rearrangement uses TRBV11-2 and TRBJ2-5, with 8 bases matching TRBD2. The ends lost 7 bases at V and 5 bases at J; junction bases unmatched: 9. From germline, CDR1 is SGHAT and CDR2 FQNNGV. The length of the CDR3 is 14 residues. CDR3 coding DNA: TGTGCCAGCATAGCCGGGGGGGCATGGGAGACCCAGTACTTC. Protein product: CASIAGGAWETQYF.

The table lists this clone with a count of one. The V gene is TRBV7-2, the J gene TRBJ2-1; D is uncertain. The CDR3 loop spans 11 amino acids. Deletions cut 5 bases from V and 7 bases from J, with 6 bases between. Germline values: CDR1 SGHTA, CDR2 FQGNSA. CDR3 DNA sequence: TGTGCCAGCAGCCCTGGGAATGAGCAGTTCTTC. Its translation: CASSPGNEQFF. The whole variable domain, filled in from reference TRBV7-2 and TRBJ2-1, reads GAGVSQSPSNKVTEKGKDVELRCDPISGHTALYWYRQSLGQGLEFLIYFQGNSAPDKSGLPSDRFSAERTGGSVSTLTIQRTQQEDSAVYLCASSPGNEQFFGPGTRLTVL.

This clone was seen only a few times. CDR3 loop: CAISESKGNQPQHF. The CDR3 nucleotides are TGTGCCATCAGTGAGTCGAAAGGGAATCAGCCCCAGCATTTT. V gene TRBV10-3 combines with J gene TRBJ1-5; D remains unclear. The CDR3 loop spans 14 amino acids. CDR1 and CDR2 (germline): ENHRY, SYGVKD. Trimming removed 0 bases from V and 4 bases from J, with 7 bases in between.

The CDR3 DNA follows: TGTGCCAGCAGCTCGGACAGTTACAATGAGCAGTTCTTC. This translates into CASSSDSYNEQFF. The chain has TRBV5-6 and TRBJ2-1, with a possible D match to TRBD1 (6 bases). V gave up 3 bases and J gave up 4 bases, with 8 bases separating them. Germline V gene lookup returns CDR1 SGHDT and CDR2 YYEEEE. The length of the CDR3 is 13 residues.

The chain combines TRBV7-9 with TRBJ2-7; D possibly corresponds to TRBD2 (6 bases). This CDR3 has 12 residues. Between the trimmed V and J ends, which lost 5 bases and 4 bases, there was a span of 9 bases. CDR1 SEHNR and CDR2 FQNEAQ come from the germline V gene (reference sequence). The CDR3 coding sequence is TGTGCCAGCAGCAAGCGGGTTTACGAGCAGTACTTC. Its translation is CASSKRVYEQYF.

A single count supports this clone. Mismatch with germline at one junction end may stem from a read error. The chain joins TRBV7-9 to TRBJ2-1; D may be TRBD2 (5 bases). This CDR3 is built from 17 residues. Germline lookup yields CDR1 SEHNR and CDR2 FQNEAQ (reference sequence). CDR3 protein: CTSSRLSVGKDYNEQFF. The CDR3 coding sequence is TGTACCAGCAGCCGACTATCAGTGGGGAAGGACTACAATGAGCAGTTCTTC.